The rows below give T cell receptor beta chains drawn from one sample of a study of OX40 agonist ivuxolimab in advanced cancers. TCRdb's table, derived via immunoSEQ multiplex PCR, lists solely in-frame clones and lacks some. Among 52,000 or so clones listed, 84% were seen once. The source was CD4+ or CD8+ T cells sorted from blood, collected in a trial of the OX40 agonist ivuxolimab. The source is an adult with an advanced solid tumor such as melanoma, head and neck, liver or kidney cancer. CDR3s include the opening cysteine and the closing phenylalanine or tryptophan. Fields, in order: J gene, D gene, V gene, clone size, CDR3 DNA, CDR3 protein. The D gene is left open where the match is weak. Size tells how often a clone was seen (once, few, many) or the class of an expanded clone, and some rows leave it out.

j_gene: TRBJ2-1
d_gene: TRBD2
v_gene: TRBV10-3
abundance: -
CDR3nt: TGTGCCATCATGGGACTAGCGGGAGCCGAGCAGTTCTTC
CDR3aa: CAIMGLAGAEQFF

j_gene: TRBJ2-7
d_gene: TRBD2
v_gene: TRBV5-1
abundance: -
CDR3nt: TGCGCCAGCAGGGCCTCGAGATGGGATTTAAAAGGGACTAGCGAAACCTACGAGCAGTACTTC
CDR3aa: CASRASRWDLKGTSETYEQYF

j_gene: TRBJ2-3
d_gene: TRBD2
v_gene: TRBV25-1
abundance: -
CDR3nt: TGTGCCAGCAGTGAACCCACCGGGACTAGCGTCGTAAATACGCAGTATTTT
CDR3aa: CASSEPTGTSVVNTQYF

j_gene: TRBJ2-1
d_gene: -
v_gene: TRBV7-6
abundance: -
CDR3nt: TGTGCCAGCAGCTTAGAGGGGAACTACAATGAGCAGTTCTTC
CDR3aa: CASSLEGNYNEQFF

j_gene: TRBJ2-7
d_gene: -
v_gene: TRBV7-3
abundance: -
CDR3nt: TGTGCCAGCAGCTTGGAGTGGTTGCGACACGAGCAGTACTTC
CDR3aa: CASSLEWLRHEQYF

j_gene: TRBJ2-7
d_gene: TRBD1
v_gene: TRBV5-4
abundance: medium-sized
CDR3nt: TGTGCCAGCAGCCGGACAGGGGTCGGCGAGCAGTACTTC
CDR3aa: CASSRTGVGEQYF

j_gene: TRBJ2-7
d_gene: -
v_gene: TRBV15
abundance: -
CDR3nt: TGTGCCACCAGCCCGCGACAGGAAAACTCCTACGAGCAGTACTTC
CDR3aa: CATSPRQENSYEQYF

j_gene: TRBJ1-1
d_gene: TRBD1
v_gene: TRBV29-1
abundance: -
CDR3nt: TGCAGCGTCGAAGCGGGACAGGGATTTTCTGAAGCTTTCTTT
CDR3aa: CSVEAGQGFSEAFF

j_gene: TRBJ2-5
d_gene: -
v_gene: TRBV11-2
abundance: -
CDR3nt: TGTGCCAGCAGCTTAGCCAGCTGGGGTGGGGAGACCCAGTACTTC
CDR3aa: CASSLASWGGETQYF

j_gene: TRBJ2-5
d_gene: TRBD2
v_gene: TRBV6-5
abundance: few
CDR3nt: TGTGCCTGCGGGGGCGGGAGGCAAGAGACCCAGTACTTC
CDR3aa: CACGGGRQETQYF

j_gene: TRBJ1-2
d_gene: -
v_gene: TRBV12-5
abundance: -
CDR3nt: TGTGCTAGTGGCCTTAAACCGGGAGGGCAGTTCCTCTATGGCTACACCTTC
CDR3aa: CASGLKPGGQFLYGYTF

j_gene: TRBJ1-1
d_gene: -
v_gene: TRBV30
abundance: -
CDR3nt: TGTGCCTGGAGGCAGGGAGACACTGAAGCTTTCTTT
CDR3aa: CAWRQGDTEAFF

j_gene: TRBJ1-6
d_gene: -
v_gene: TRBV30
abundance: -
CDR3nt: TGTGCCTGGAGTGTCCTGACGGACGATTCACCCCTCCACTTT
CDR3aa: CAWSVLTDDSPLHF

j_gene: TRBJ2-7
d_gene: -
v_gene: TRBV4-2
abundance: -
CDR3nt: TGTGCCAGCAGCCAAGGGGTTACAGGGCGGGGATCCTACGAGCAGTACTTC
CDR3aa: CASSQGVTGRGSYEQYF

j_gene: TRBJ1-4
d_gene: -
v_gene: TRBV5-1
abundance: -
CDR3nt: TGCGCCAGCAGCTTGGACCAAGTTAATGAAAAACTGTTTTTT
CDR3aa: CASSLDQVNEKLFF

j_gene: TRBJ1-5
d_gene: -
v_gene: TRBV2
abundance: -
CDR3nt: TGTGCCAGCAGACCCCAGGGATCTAACAATCAGCCCCAGCATTTT
CDR3aa: CASRPQGSNNQPQHF

j_gene: TRBJ1-5
d_gene: -
v_gene: TRBV6-6
abundance: -
CDR3nt: TGTGCCAGCAGCCGTGGGGACAGCAATCAGCCCCAGCATTTT
CDR3aa: CASSRGDSNQPQHF

j_gene: TRBJ2-4
d_gene: -
v_gene: TRBV25-1
abundance: once
CDR3nt: TGTGCCAGCAGAGATCAGGACCCGAGGAACATTCAGTACTTC
CDR3aa: CASRDQDPRNIQYF

j_gene: TRBJ2-7
d_gene: -
v_gene: TRBV6-5
abundance: -
CDR3nt: TGTGCCAGCGGCCGCCCCTACGAGCAGTACTTC
CDR3aa: CASGRPYEQYF

j_gene: TRBJ2-3
d_gene: -
v_gene: TRBV5-1
abundance: -
CDR3nt: TGCGCCAGCAGCTTTGATGGAGGAGCCAGATCTAGCACAGATACGCAGTATTTT
CDR3aa: CASSFDGGARSSTDTQYF

j_gene: TRBJ1-5
d_gene: -
v_gene: TRBV19
abundance: -
CDR3nt: TGTGCCAGTAGTATGGTTGGGGCGGCCGGGGCGGGCAATCAGCCCCAGCATTTT
CDR3aa: CASSMVGAAGAGNQPQHF

j_gene: TRBJ2-7
d_gene: -
v_gene: TRBV27
abundance: -
CDR3nt: TGTGCCAGCAGTTCTTTCGGAAGAAGCCCCTACGAGCAGTACTTC
CDR3aa: CASSSFGRSPYEQYF

j_gene: TRBJ2-2
d_gene: TRBD2
v_gene: TRBV19
abundance: -
CDR3nt: TGTGCCAGTAGTATAGCGGGCGGGAGGGGCACCGGGGAGCTGTTTTTT
CDR3aa: CASSIAGGRGTGELFF

j_gene: TRBJ2-3
d_gene: TRBD2
v_gene: TRBV11-3
abundance: -
CDR3nt: TGTGCCAGCAGCGCCGGGACTAGCCGGAGAGCAGATACGCAGTATTTT
CDR3aa: CASSAGTSRRADTQYF

j_gene: TRBJ1-5
d_gene: -
v_gene: TRBV7-9
abundance: -
CDR3nt: TGTGCCAGCAGCTTAGGGTCTACGGGCAATCAGCCCCAGCATTTT
CDR3aa: CASSLGSTGNQPQHF

j_gene: TRBJ2-2
d_gene: TRBD2
v_gene: TRBV7-3
abundance: -
CDR3nt: TGTGCCAGCAGCTCAGGACTAGCGAACACCGGGGAGCTGTTTTTT
CDR3aa: CASSSGLANTGELFF

j_gene: TRBJ2-3
d_gene: -
v_gene: TRBV28
abundance: -
CDR3nt: TGTGCCAGCAACCCCGGCCCTTCGGATACGCAGTATTTT
CDR3aa: CASNPGPSDTQYF

j_gene: TRBJ1-5
d_gene: -
v_gene: TRBV27
abundance: -
CDR3nt: TGTGCCAGCAGTTTATCTTTTGGAGCTTCGCCCCAGCATTTT
CDR3aa: CASSLSFGASPQHF

j_gene: TRBJ2-3
d_gene: -
v_gene: TRBV4-3
abundance: medium-sized
CDR3nt: TGCGCCAGCAGCGTGCTACAGGCAGATACGCAGTATTTT
CDR3aa: CASSVLQADTQYF

j_gene: TRBJ1-5
d_gene: TRBD1
v_gene: TRBV6-5
abundance: -
CDR3nt: TGTGCCAGCACGACAGGGGGCATCGGTCAGCCCCAGCATTTT
CDR3aa: CASTTGGIGQPQHF

j_gene: TRBJ1-5
d_gene: -
v_gene: TRBV27
abundance: -
CDR3nt: TGTGCCAGCAGTTCGGCCCAGGGGACCCACAATCAGCCCCAGCATTTT
CDR3aa: CASSSAQGTHNQPQHF

j_gene: TRBJ1-1
d_gene: -
v_gene: TRBV5-6
abundance: -
CDR3nt: TGTGCCAGCAGCTTGAAGAGGGGAGGCACTGAAGCTTTCTTT
CDR3aa: CASSLKRGGTEAFF

j_gene: TRBJ1-5
d_gene: -
v_gene: TRBV7-9
abundance: -
CDR3nt: TGTGCCAGCAGCCTGAGAGATCAGCCCCAGCATTTT
CDR3aa: CASSLRDQPQHF

j_gene: TRBJ2-3
d_gene: -
v_gene: TRBV7-2
abundance: -
CDR3nt: TGTGCCAGCAGCTCCCTGGTAGCAACTCGATCCACAGATACGCAGTATTTT
CDR3aa: CASSSLVATRSTDTQYF

j_gene: TRBJ2-1
d_gene: -
v_gene: TRBV10-1
abundance: once
CDR3nt: TGCGCCAGCAGGGGAGGGGGCCACAATGAGCAGTTCTTC
CDR3aa: CASRGGGHNEQFF